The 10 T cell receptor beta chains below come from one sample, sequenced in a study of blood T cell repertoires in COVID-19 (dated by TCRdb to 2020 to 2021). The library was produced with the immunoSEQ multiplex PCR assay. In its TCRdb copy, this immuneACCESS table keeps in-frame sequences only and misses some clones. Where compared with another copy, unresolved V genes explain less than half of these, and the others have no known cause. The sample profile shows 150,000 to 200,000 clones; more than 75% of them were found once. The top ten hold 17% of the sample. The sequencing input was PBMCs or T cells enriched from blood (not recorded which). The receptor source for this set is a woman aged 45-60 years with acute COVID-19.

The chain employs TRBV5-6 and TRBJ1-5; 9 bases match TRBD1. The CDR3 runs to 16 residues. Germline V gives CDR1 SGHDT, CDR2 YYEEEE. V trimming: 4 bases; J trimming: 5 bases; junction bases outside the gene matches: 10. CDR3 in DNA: TGTGCCAGCAGCGCGGAAGGACAGGGGACCTATCAGCCCCAGCATTTT. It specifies CASSAEGQGTYQPQHF. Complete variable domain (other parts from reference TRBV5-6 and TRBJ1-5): DAGVTQSPTHLIKTRGQQVTLRCSPKSGHDTVSWYQQALGQGPQFIFQYYEEEERQRGNFPDRFSGHQFPNYSSELNVNALLLGDSALYLCASSAEGQGTYQPQHFGDGTRLSIL.

CDR3 protein: CASSVETGTGGGGGYTF. In DNA, the CDR3 is TGTGCCAGCAGCGTTGAGACCGGGACAGGGGGCGGTGGTGGCTACACCTTC. The chain is built from TRBV9 and TRBJ1-2; the match to TRBD1 covers 12 bases. This CDR3 contains 17 residues. Germline-derived CDR1 and CDR2 are SGDLS and YYNGEE. Trimming removed 2 bases from V and 7 bases from J; junction bases left unmatched: 12.

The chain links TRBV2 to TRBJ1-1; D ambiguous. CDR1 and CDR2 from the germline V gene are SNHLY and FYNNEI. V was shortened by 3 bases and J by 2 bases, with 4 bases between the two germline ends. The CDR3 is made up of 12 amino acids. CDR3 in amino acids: CASSDKNTEAFF. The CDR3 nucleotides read TGTGCCAGCAGTGACAAAAACACTGAAGCTTTCTTT.

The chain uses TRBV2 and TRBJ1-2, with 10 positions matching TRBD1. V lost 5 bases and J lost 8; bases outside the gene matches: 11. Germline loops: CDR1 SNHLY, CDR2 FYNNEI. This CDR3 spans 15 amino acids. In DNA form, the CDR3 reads TGTGCCAGCAGTCCCCGGGACAGGGGAACGAAAGGCTACACCTTC. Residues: CASSPRDRGTKGYTF.

This chain's CDR3 is CASSPRQGLNQPQHF. DNA for the CDR3: TGTGCCAGCTCACCACGACAGGGACTCAATCAGCCCCAGCATTTT. The chain has TRBV18 and TRBJ1-5; 7 nucleotides match TRBD1. V shed 1 base and J 3 bases; nucleotides not matched to a gene: 3. The CDR3 extends over 15 amino acids. Germline V gene data show CDR1 as KGHSH and CDR2 as LQKENI.

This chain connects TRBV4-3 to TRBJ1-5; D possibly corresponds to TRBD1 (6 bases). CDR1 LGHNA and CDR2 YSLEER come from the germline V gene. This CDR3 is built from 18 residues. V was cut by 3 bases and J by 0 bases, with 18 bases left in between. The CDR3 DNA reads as TGCGCCAGCAGCCAGACCGGACAGATCATTCATAGCAATCAGCCCCAGCATTTT. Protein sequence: CASSQTGQIIHSNQPQHF.

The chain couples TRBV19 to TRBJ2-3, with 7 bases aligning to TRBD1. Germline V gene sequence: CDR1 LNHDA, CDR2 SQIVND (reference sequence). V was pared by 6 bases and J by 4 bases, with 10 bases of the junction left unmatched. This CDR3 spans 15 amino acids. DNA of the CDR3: TGTGCCAGTAGGTCACAGGGGTTCCAGTCAGATACGCAGTATTTT. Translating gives CASRSQGFQSDTQYF.

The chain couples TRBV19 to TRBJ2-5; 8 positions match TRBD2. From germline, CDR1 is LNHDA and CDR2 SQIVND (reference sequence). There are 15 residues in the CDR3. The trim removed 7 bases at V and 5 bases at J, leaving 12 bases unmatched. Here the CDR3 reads CASNPNGGGLETQYF. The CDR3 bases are TGTGCCAGTAATCCAAACGGGGGGGGATTGGAGACCCAGTACTTC.

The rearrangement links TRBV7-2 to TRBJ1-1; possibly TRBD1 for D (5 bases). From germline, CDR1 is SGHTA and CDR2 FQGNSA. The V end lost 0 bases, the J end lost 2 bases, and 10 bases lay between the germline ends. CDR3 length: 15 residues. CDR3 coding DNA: TGTGCCAGCAGCTTAGCCAGGACATCAAACACTGAAGCTTTCTTT. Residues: CASSLARTSNTEAFF. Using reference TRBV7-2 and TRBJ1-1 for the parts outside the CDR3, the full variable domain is GAGVSQSPSNKVTEKGKDVELRCDPISGHTALYWYRQSLGQGLEFLIYFQGNSAPDKSGLPSDRFSAERTGGSVSTLTIQRTQQEDSAVYLCASSLARTSNTEAFFGQGTRLTVV.

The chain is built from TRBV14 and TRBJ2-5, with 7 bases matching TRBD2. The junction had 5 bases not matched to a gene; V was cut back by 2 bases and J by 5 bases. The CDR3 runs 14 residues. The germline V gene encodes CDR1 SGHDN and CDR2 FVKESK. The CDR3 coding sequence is TGTGCCAGCAGCCAACCCGGGACTACGGAGACCCAGTACTTC. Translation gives CASSQPGTTETQYF.